This T cell receptor beta chain was found in a study of blood T cell repertoires in COVID-19 (dated by TCRdb to the early 2020s). With respect to the entire study: Samples from collaborators originated in the United States, Italy and Spain and spanned both the acute and convalescent phases of COVID-19. The samples were drawn from the first 160 participants of the ongoing ImmuneRACE study and from 1,254 subjects provided by 6 global collaborators. The prospective study material was composed of cDNA or gDNA derived from T cells, B-cell-depleted T cells, or PBMCs. Deeply sampled blood TCRbeta repertoires from subjects exposed to, actively infected with, or recovered from COVID-19 were included in the dataset. Sample metadata almost always included a de-identified subject ID, COVID-19 status, age in years and sex. The repertoires were released in a freely available public database intended as a resource for research on the immune response to SARS-CoV-2. Where available, HLA class I and class II types were taken from metadata supplied by the sample provider and were not determined by assay-based typing. What the authors observed across the whole study: The quantity of clinical and demographic metadata differed by source and by participant and was supplied without curation.

Each collaborating institution followed its own protocols to collect whole blood in K2EDTA tubes. For TCRbeta analysis, collaborators shipped samples in one of three forms: frozen whole blood, isolated PBMCs, or DNA extracted from either of those sample types. TCRbeta CDR3 regions were amplified from genomic DNA using the immunoSEQ Assay, a bias-controlled multiplex PCR. The original pipeline was this. The number of nucleated cells in each sample was estimated by amplification of reference gene primers within the assay. To quantify the absolute abundance of each unique TCRbeta CDR3 rearrangement, sequence reads were collapsed and filtered. For each sample, productive Simpson clonality was calculated as the square root of Simpson's diversity index over productive rearrangements. The immuneACCESS repertoire file appears here via TCRdb, limited to in-frame rearrangements. These files lack a portion of the clones; in checked studies, under half of the deficit traces to unresolved V genes, and the cause of the others is not known. V and J calls and clone size follow that table, whereas D and trimming were derived from the DNA. This sample gives 45,000 to 55,000 clones in total; over 80% of them show up just once. The ten largest clones represent roughly 3.5% of the sample.

Looking up the germline V gene yields CDR1 SGHRS and CDR2 YFSETQ. The CDR3, cysteine through phenylalanine, is 14 amino acids long. Only the CDR3 region is kept as DNA, spanning 42 bases read in frame from base 1. Cut back by 2 bases and 3 bases, the V and J ends lie 10 bases apart. On this clone itself: Its cognate antigen has yet to be identified. No qualities accompany the bases; no much larger clone lies one base away.

Material for sequencing was peripheral blood. The chain uses TRBV5-1 and TRBJ2-3, with a weak D call of TRBD2 (6 bases match). The source is a human donor in a cohort sampled during active COVID-19. In nucleotide form, the sequence is TGCGCCAGCAGCTTCTACCTAGCGACAGATACGCAGTATTTT. This codes for CASSFYLATDTQYF.